This is a list of T cell receptor beta chains from one sample in a study of blood T cell repertoires in COVID-19. Clones were read by immunoSEQ multiplex PCR, and TCRdb kept only the in-frame ones, dropping some. Among some 240,000 clones listed, about 87% were seen once. What was sequenced was PBMCs or T cells enriched from blood (not recorded which). The origin of the receptors is a woman in her 40s who had been exposed to COVID-19. Both conserved end residues are part of each CDR3. Each record gives: D gene, J gene, clone size, V gene, CDR3 DNA, CDR3 protein. A D gene is named only where the DNA matches it firmly. Clone size, where shown, is once, few, many, or a class for clones that have expanded.

d_call: -
j_call: TRBJ1-1
clone_size: -
v_call: TRBV7-9
cdr3_nt: TGTGCCAGCATCTCAGGGGTGAACACTGAAGCTTTCTTT
cdr3_aa: CASISGVNTEAFF

d_call: TRBD1
j_call: TRBJ1-1
clone_size: -
v_call: TRBV28
cdr3_nt: TGTGCCAGCAGTTCGAAGGGGGCCCCGAACACTGAAGCTTTCTTT
cdr3_aa: CASSSKGAPNTEAFF

d_call: -
j_call: TRBJ1-3
clone_size: once
v_call: TRBV18
cdr3_nt: TGTGCCAGCTCACCCGATCATACTCGCTCTGGAAACACCATATATTTT
cdr3_aa: CASSPDHTRSGNTIYF

d_call: -
j_call: TRBJ1-5
clone_size: -
v_call: TRBV5-6
cdr3_nt: TGTGCCAGCAGCTTGGCGGGGGGCAGGAGCAATCAGCCCCAGCATTTT
cdr3_aa: CASSLAGGRSNQPQHF

d_call: -
j_call: TRBJ1-2
clone_size: -
v_call: TRBV5-1
cdr3_nt: TGTGCCAGCACCTCGTGGGGGGGTGACTATGGCTACACCTTC
cdr3_aa: CASTSWGGDYGYTF

d_call: -
j_call: TRBJ2-1
clone_size: -
v_call: TRBV19
cdr3_nt: TGTGCCAGTAGTTACTGGGGGGGCCCCAATGAGCAGTTCTTC
cdr3_aa: CASSYWGGPNEQFF

d_call: -
j_call: TRBJ2-1
clone_size: -
v_call: TRBV27
cdr3_nt: TGTGCCAGCTCCCTGGGGCCCGGCAATGAGCAGTTCTTC
cdr3_aa: CASSLGPGNEQFF

d_call: TRBD1
j_call: TRBJ2-5
clone_size: -
v_call: TRBV5-6
cdr3_nt: TGTGCCAGCAGCTTCGGGACAGGGGCTTTACAGACCCAGTACTTC
cdr3_aa: CASSFGTGALQTQYF

d_call: -
j_call: TRBJ2-1
clone_size: -
v_call: TRBV11-2
cdr3_nt: TGTGCCAGCAGCTTCTTGAGTGAGCAGTTCTTC
cdr3_aa: CASSFLSEQFF

d_call: -
j_call: TRBJ2-5
clone_size: -
v_call: TRBV6-5
cdr3_nt: TGTGCCAGCATCTATGAGGAGGGATCGGGGACCCAGTACTTC
cdr3_aa: CASIYEEGSGTQYF

d_call: -
j_call: TRBJ2-3
clone_size: -
v_call: TRBV7-6
cdr3_nt: TGTGCCAGCAGCTTACTGCGGGCAGATACGCAGTATTTT
cdr3_aa: CASSLLRADTQYF

d_call: TRBD2
j_call: TRBJ2-1
clone_size: -
v_call: TRBV4-1
cdr3_nt: TGCGCCAGCAGCCAGATTAGCGGGGGGGCCAAGTATGAGCAGTTCTTC
cdr3_aa: CASSQISGGAKYEQFF

d_call: -
j_call: TRBJ1-4
clone_size: many
v_call: TRBV6-1
cdr3_nt: TGTGCCAGCAGTGAAGAAAGATTGGGGGCAGTAGGGGCGACTAATGAAAAACTGTTTTTT
cdr3_aa: CASSEERLGAVGATNEKLFF

d_call: -
j_call: TRBJ1-1
clone_size: -
v_call: TRBV4-2
cdr3_nt: TGTGCCAGCAGCCAAAATCAGGATTACACTGAAGCTTTCTTT
cdr3_aa: CASSQNQDYTEAFF

d_call: -
j_call: TRBJ1-5
clone_size: few
v_call: TRBV24-1
cdr3_nt: TGTGCCACCAGTGATTCCCGGGAGGGAGGAGGCAATCAGCCCCAGCATTTT
cdr3_aa: CATSDSREGGGNQPQHF